Listed below are T cell receptor beta chains from one sample, sequenced in a study of low-dose radiotherapy and immunotherapy resistance in tumors. TCRdb reprocessed the reads with MiXCR, giving one entry per CDR3 protein. The sample holds some 53,000 distinct CDR3 sequences, approximately 33% seen once. The starting material was PBMCs, obtained after low-dose radiotherapy plus immunotherapy. These TCRs come from a male donor with rectosigmoid adenocarcinoma. The CDR3 runs from the conserved cysteine through the conserved F or W. D genes are given only for firm matches. Clone sizes are given selectively: once, few, many, or a class where the clone is expanded.

D gene: TRBD2
J gene: TRBJ2-5
V gene: TRBV3-1
clone size: many
CDR3 protein: CASSRLAGGPGETQYF
CDR3 DNA: TGTGCCAGCAGTAGACTAGCGGGGGGGCCCGGAGAGACCCAGTACTTC

D gene: .
J gene: TRBJ2-7
V gene: TRBV29-1
clone size: many
CDR3 protein: CSVGDREQYF
CDR3 DNA: TGCAGCGTTGGGGACCGCGAGCAGTACTTC

D gene: TRBD2
J gene: TRBJ2-7
V gene: TRBV30
clone size: .
CDR3 protein: CAWSTGGGEQYF
CDR3 DNA: TGTGCCTGGAGTACGGGAGGGGGTGAGCAGTACTTC

D gene: TRBD2
J gene: TRBJ2-7
V gene: TRBV7-2
clone size: many
CDR3 protein: CASSFGSGRAGQYF
CDR3 DNA: TGTGCCAGCAGCTTTGGTAGCGGGAGGGCCGGGCAGTACTTC

D gene: .
J gene: TRBJ2-7
V gene: TRBV19
clone size: many
CDR3 protein: CASSPTHPGEQYF
CDR3 DNA: TGTGCCAGTAGTCCAACACATCCCGGCGAGCAGTACTTC

D gene: .
J gene: TRBJ2-7
V gene: TRBV6-2/TRBV6-3
clone size: many
CDR3 protein: CASSYSAGAYEQYF
CDR3 DNA: TGTGCCAGCAGTTACTCAGCTGGGGCTTACGAGCAGTACTTC

D gene: TRBD2
J gene: TRBJ2-3
V gene: TRBV28
clone size: .
CDR3 protein: CASSLAGGPTDTQYF
CDR3 DNA: TGTGCCAGCAGTTTAGCGGGAGGGCCGACAGATACGCAGTATTTT

D gene: .
J gene: TRBJ2-6
V gene: TRBV7-2
clone size: many
CDR3 protein: CASSVRIGGGKAGANVLTF
CDR3 DNA: TGTGCCAGCAGCGTTAGGATTGGCGGGGGCAAGGCTGGGGCCAACGTCCTGACTTTC

D gene: TRBD1
J gene: TRBJ2-7
V gene: TRBV28
clone size: many
CDR3 protein: CASSLLATGFREQYF
CDR3 DNA: TGTGCCAGCAGTTTATTGGCGACAGGGTTCCGCGAGCAGTACTTC

D gene: TRBD2
J gene: TRBJ2-1
V gene: TRBV2
clone size: many
CDR3 protein: CASSEESGRYNEQFF
CDR3 DNA: TGTGCCAGCAGTGAAGAAAGCGGGAGGTACAATGAGCAGTTCTTC

D gene: .
J gene: TRBJ1-4
V gene: TRBV12-3/TRBV12-4
clone size: .
CDR3 protein: CASSSDKVFEKLFF
CDR3 DNA: TGTGCCAGCAGTTCTGACAAAGTTTTTGAAAAACTGTTTTTT

D gene: TRBD1
J gene: TRBJ1-1
V gene: TRBV7-2
clone size: many
CDR3 protein: CASSLGGQGMNTEAFF
CDR3 DNA: TGTGCCAGCAGCTTAGGAGGACAGGGGATGAACACTGAAGCTTTCTTT

D gene: .
J gene: TRBJ2-3
V gene: TRBV7-2
clone size: many
CDR3 protein: CASSSNQPPDTQYF
CDR3 DNA: TGTGCCAGCAGCTCGAACCAGCCCCCAGATACGCAGTATTTT

D gene: TRBD1
J gene: TRBJ2-2
V gene: TRBV28
clone size: medium-sized
CDR3 protein: CASIAWDRSNTGELFF
CDR3 DNA: TGTGCCAGCATCGCCTGGGACAGGAGTAACACCGGGGAGCTGTTTTTT

D gene: .
J gene: TRBJ1-3
V gene: TRBV5-1
clone size: .
CDR3 protein: CASSLAPGYGNTIYF
CDR3 DNA: TGCGCCAGCAGCTTGGCCCCAGGATATGGAAACACCATATATTTT

D gene: TRBD1
J gene: TRBJ2-2
V gene: TRBV6-8
clone size: .
CDR3 protein: CASSYTWDRSSSAGELFF
CDR3 DNA: TGTGCCAGCAGTTACACGTGGGACAGGTCTTCCTCCGCCGGGGAGCTGTTTTTT

D gene: .
J gene: TRBJ2-1
V gene: TRBV29-1
clone size: .
CDR3 protein: CSVDGTAYNEQFF
CDR3 DNA: TGCAGCGTTGATGGAACGGCCTACAATGAGCAGTTCTTC

D gene: .
J gene: TRBJ2-5
V gene: TRBV7-2
clone size: .
CDR3 protein: CASSLEGHATQYF
CDR3 DNA: TGTGCCAGCAGCTTAGAGGGGCATGCGACCCAGTACTTC

D gene: .
J gene: TRBJ1-5
V gene: TRBV28
clone size: .
CDR3 protein: CASSLRTGGRAQHF
CDR3 DNA: TGTGCCAGCAGTCTGCGGACCGGTGGCAGAGCCCAGCATTTT

D gene: .
J gene: TRBJ2-1
V gene: TRBV20-1
clone size: many
CDR3 protein: CSLPGLYYNEQFF
CDR3 DNA: TGCAGTCTTCCGGGACTGTACTACAATGAGCAGTTCTTC

D gene: TRBD2
J gene: TRBJ2-7
V gene: TRBV27
clone size: many
CDR3 protein: CASKRTSGEQYF
CDR3 DNA: TGTGCCAGCAAAAGGACTAGCGGTGAGCAGTACTTC

D gene: TRBD2
J gene: TRBJ2-1
V gene: TRBV2
clone size: many
CDR3 protein: CASSEDPSGGAYEQFF
CDR3 DNA: TGTGCCAGCAGTGAAGACCCTAGCGGGGGGGCTTATGAGCAGTTCTTC

D gene: .
J gene: TRBJ2-7
V gene: TRBV7-2
clone size: .
CDR3 protein: CASSLDTSSYEQYF
CDR3 DNA: TGTGCCAGCAGCTTAGACACCAGCTCCTACGAGCAGTACTTC

D gene: .
J gene: TRBJ2-4
V gene: TRBV29-1
clone size: many
CDR3 protein: CSATSDLGNIQYF
CDR3 DNA: TGCAGCGCTACATCCGACCTGGGTAACATTCAGTACTTC

D gene: .
J gene: TRBJ2-7
V gene: TRBV12-3/TRBV12-4
clone size: .
CDR3 protein: CASSKGGYEQYF
CDR3 DNA: TGTGCCAGCAGTAAGGGGGGCTACGAGCAGTACTTC

D gene: .
J gene: TRBJ2-3
V gene: TRBV9
clone size: .
CDR3 protein: CASSVDRGDTQYF
CDR3 DNA: TGTGCCAGCAGCGTAGATAGAGGAGATACGCAGTATTTT

D gene: TRBD2
J gene: TRBJ2-2
V gene: TRBV7-2
clone size: .
CDR3 protein: CASSFRTSGAGELFF
CDR3 DNA: TGTGCCAGCAGCTTTAGGACTAGCGGCGCCGGGGAGCTGTTTTTT